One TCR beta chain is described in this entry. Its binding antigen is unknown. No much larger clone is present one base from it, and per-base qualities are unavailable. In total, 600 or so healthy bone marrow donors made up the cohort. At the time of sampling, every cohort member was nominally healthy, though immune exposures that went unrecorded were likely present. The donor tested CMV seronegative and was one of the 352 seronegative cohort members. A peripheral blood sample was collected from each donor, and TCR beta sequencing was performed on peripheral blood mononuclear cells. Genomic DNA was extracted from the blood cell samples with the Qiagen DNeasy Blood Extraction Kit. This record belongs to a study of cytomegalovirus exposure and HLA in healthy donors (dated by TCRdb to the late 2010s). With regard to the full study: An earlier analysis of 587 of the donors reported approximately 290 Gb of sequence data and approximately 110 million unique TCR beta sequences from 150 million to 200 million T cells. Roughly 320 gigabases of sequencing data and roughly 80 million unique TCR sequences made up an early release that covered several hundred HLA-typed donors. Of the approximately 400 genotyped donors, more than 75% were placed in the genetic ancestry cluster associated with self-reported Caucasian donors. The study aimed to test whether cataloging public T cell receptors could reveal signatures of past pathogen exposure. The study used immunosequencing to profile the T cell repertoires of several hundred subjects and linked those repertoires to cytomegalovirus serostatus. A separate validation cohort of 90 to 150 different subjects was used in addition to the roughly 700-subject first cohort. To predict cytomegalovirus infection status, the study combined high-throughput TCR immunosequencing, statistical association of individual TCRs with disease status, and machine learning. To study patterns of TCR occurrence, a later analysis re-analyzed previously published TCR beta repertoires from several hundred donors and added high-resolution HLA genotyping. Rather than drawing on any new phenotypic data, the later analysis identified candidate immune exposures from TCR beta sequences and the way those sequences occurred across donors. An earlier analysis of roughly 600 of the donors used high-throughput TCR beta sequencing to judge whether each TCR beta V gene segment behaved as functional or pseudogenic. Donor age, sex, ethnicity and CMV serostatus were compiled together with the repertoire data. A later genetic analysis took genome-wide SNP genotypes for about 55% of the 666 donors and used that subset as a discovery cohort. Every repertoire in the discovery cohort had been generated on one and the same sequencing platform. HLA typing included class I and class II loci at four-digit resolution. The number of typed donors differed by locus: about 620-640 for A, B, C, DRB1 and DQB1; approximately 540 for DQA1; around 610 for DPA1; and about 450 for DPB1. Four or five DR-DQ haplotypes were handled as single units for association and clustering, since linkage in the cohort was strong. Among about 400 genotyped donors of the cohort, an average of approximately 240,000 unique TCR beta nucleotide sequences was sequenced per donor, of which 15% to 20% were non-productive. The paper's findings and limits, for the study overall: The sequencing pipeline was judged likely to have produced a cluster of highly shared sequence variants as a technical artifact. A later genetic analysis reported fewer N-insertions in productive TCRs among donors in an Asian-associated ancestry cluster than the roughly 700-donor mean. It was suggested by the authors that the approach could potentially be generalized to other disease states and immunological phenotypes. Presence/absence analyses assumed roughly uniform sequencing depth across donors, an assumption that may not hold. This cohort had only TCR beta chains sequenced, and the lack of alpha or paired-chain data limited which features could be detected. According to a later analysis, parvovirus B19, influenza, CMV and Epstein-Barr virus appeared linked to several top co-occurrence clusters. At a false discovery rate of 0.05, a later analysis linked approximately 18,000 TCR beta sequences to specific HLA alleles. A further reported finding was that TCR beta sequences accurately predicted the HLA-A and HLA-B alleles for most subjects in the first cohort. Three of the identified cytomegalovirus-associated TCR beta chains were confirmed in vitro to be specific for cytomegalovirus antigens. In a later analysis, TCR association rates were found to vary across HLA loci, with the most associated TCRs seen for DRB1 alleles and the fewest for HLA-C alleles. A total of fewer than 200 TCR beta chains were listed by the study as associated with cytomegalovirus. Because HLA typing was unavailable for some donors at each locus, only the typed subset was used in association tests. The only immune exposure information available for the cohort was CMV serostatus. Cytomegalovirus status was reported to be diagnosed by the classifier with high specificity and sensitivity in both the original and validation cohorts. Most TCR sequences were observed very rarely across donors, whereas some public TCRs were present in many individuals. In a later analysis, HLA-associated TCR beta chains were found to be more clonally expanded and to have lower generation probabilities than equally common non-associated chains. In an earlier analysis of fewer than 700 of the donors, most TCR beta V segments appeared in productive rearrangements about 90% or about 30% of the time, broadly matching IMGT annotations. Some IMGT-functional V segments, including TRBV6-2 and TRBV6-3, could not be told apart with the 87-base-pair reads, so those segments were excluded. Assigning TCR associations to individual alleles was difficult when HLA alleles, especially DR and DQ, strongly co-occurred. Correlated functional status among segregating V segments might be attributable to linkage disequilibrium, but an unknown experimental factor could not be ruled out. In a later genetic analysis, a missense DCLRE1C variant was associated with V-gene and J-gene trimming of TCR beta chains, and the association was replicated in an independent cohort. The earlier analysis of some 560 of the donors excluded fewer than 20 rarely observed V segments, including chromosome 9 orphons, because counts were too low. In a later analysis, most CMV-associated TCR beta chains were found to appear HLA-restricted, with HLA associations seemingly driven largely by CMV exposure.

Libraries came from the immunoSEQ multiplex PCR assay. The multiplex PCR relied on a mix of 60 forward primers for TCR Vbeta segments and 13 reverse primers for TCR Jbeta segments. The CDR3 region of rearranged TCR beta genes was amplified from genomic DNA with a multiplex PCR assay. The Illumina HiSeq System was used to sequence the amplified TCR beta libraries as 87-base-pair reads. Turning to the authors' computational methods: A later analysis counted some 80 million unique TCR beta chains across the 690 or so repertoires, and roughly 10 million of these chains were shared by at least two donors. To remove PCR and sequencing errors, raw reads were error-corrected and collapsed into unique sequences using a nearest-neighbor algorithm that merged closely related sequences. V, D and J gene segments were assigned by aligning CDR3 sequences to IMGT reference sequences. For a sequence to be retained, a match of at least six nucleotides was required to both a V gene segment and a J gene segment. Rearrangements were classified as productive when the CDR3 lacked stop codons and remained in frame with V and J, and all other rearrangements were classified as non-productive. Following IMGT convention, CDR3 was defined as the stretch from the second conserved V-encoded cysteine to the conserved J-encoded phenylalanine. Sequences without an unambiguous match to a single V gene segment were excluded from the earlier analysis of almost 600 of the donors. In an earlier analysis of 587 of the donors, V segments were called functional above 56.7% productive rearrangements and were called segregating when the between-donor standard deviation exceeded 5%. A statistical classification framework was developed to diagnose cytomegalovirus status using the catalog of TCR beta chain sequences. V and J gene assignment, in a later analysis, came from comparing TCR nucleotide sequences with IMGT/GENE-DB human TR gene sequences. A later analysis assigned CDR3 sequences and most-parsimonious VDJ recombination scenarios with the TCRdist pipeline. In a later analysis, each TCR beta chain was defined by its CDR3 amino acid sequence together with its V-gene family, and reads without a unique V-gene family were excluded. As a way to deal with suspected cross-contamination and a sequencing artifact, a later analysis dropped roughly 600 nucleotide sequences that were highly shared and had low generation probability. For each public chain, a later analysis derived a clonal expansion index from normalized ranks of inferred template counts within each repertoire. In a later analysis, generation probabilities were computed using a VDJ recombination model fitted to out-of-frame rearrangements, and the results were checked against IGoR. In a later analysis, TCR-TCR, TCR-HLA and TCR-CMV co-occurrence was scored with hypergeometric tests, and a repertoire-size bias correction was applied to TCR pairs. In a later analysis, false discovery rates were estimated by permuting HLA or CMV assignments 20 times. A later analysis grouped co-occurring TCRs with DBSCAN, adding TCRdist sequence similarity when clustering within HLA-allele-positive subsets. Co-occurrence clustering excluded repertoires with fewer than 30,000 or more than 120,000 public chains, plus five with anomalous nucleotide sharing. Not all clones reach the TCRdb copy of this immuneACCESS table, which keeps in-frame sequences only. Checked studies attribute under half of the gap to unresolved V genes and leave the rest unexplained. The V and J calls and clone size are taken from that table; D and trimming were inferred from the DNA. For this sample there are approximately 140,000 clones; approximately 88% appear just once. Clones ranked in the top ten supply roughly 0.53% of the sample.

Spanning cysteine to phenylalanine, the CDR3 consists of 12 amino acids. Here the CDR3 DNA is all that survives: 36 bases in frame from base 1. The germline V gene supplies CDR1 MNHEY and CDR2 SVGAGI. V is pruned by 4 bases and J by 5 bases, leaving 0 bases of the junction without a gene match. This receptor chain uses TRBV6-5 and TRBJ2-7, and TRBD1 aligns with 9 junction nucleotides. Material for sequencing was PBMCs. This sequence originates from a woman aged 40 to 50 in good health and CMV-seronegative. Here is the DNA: TGTGCCAGCAGTTGGACAGGGGACGAGCAGTACTTC. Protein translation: CASSWTGDEQYF.